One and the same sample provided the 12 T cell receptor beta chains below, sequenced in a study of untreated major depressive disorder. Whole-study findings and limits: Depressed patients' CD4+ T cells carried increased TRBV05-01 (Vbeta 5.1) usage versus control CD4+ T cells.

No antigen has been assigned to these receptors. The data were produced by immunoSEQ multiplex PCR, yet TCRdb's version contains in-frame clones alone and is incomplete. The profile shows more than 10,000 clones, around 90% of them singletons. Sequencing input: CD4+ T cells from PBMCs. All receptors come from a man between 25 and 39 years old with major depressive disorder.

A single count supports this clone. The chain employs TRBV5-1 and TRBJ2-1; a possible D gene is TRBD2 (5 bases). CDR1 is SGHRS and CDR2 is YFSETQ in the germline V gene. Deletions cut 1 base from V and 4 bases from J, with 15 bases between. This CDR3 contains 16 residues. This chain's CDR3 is CASSLLEGNLYNEQFF. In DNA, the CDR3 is TGCGCCAGCAGCTTGTTAGAGGGTAACCTTTACAATGAGCAGTTCTTC.

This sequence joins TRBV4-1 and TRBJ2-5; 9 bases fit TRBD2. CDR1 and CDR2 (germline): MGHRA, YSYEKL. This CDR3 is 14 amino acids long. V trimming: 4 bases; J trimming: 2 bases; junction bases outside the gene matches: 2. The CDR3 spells CASSRAGGQETQYF. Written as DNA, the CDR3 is TGCGCCAGCAGCCGAGCGGGGGGTCAAGAGACCCAGTACTTC.

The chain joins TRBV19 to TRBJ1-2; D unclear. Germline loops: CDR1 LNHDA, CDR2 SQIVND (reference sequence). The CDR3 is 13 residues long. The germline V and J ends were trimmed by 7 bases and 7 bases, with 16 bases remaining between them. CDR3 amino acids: CASITGPTGGYTF. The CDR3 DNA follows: TGTGCCAGTATCACCGGGCCCACGGGTGGCTACACCTTC.

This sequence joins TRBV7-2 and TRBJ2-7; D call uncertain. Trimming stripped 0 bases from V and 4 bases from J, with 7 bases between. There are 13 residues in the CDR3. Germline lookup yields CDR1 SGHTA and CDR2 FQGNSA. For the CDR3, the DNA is TGTGCCAGCAGCTTAGCAACACTTTACGAGCAGTACTTC. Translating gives CASSLATLYEQYF.

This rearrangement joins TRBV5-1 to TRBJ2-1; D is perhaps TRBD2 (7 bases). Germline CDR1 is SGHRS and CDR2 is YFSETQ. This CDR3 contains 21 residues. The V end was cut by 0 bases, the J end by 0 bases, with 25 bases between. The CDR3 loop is CASSLASGGAVWRSSYNEQFF. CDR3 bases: TGCGCCAGCAGCTTGGCCTCGGGGGGCGCCGTTTGGCGGAGCTCCTACAATGAGCAGTTCTTC.

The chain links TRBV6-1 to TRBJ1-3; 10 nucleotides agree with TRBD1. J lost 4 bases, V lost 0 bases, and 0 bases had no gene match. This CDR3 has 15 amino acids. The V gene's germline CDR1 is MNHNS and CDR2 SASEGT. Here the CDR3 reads CASSEATGGGNTIYF. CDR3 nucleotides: TGTGCCAGCAGTGAAGCGACAGGGGGCGGAAACACCATATATTTT.

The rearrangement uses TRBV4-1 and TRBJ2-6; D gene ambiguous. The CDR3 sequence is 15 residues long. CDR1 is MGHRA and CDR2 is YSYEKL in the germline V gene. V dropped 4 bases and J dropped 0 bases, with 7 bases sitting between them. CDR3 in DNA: TGCGCCAGCAGCCTGGGAACCTCTGGGGCCAACGTCCTGACTTTC. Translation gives CASSLGTSGANVLTF.

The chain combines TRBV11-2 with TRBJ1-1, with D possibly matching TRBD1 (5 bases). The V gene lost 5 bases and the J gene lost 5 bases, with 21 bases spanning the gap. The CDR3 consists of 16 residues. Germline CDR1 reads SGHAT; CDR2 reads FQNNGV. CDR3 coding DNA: TGTGCCAGCAGCCATGGGGGGGGTGTGGAGAGAACTGAAGCTTTCTTT. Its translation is CASSHGGGVERTEAFF.

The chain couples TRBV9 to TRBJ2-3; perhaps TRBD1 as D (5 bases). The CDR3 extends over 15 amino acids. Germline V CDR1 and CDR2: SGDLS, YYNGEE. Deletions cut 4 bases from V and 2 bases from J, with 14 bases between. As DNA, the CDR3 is TGTGCCAGCAGCCTGACAGCCTCGTCCACAGATACGCAGTATTTT. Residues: CASSLTASSTDTQYF.

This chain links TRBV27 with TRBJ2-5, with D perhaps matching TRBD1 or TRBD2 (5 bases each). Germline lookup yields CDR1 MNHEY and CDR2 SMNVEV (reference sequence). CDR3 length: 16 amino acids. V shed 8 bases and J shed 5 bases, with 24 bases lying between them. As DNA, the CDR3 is TGTGCCAGCCTAGACCCGGGGCCAAGGGGAAGGGAGACCCAGTACTTC. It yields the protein CASLDPGPRGRETQYF.

CDR3 DNA: TGTGCCAGCAGGCTCGCGGTCCCCCCAGCGGGGGGGCGAGGCGGGGAGCTGTTTTTT. Translation: CASRLAVPPAGGRGGELFF. The rearrangement joins TRBV11-2 to TRBJ2-2, with TRBD2 identical over 10 bases. V trimming: 6 bases; J trimming: 7 bases; junction bases outside the gene matches: 20. CDR1 is SGHAT, CDR2 FQNNGV, per germline. The CDR3 runs 19 residues.

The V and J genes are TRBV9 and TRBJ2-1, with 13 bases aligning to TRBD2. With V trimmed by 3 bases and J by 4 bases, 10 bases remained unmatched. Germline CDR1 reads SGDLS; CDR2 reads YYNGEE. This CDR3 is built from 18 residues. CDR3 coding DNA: TGTGCCAGCAGCGCGACTAGCGGGGGGCCCCTTCGGTACAATGAGCAGTTCTTC. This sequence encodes CASSATSGGPLRYNEQFF.